The TCR beta chain under discussion was sequenced for a study of T-cell reconstitution after alpha-beta-depleted transplantation in children. The CDR3 totals 13 residues. CDR1 and CDR2 from the germline V gene are SGHVS and FQNEAQ. Trimming pared 5 bases from V and 4 bases from J, leaving 11 bases between. The TCRbeta library incorporated unique molecular identifiers. MiXCR was run by TCRdb on the PCR reads, yielding one entry per CDR3 protein. The profile shows more than 400,000 distinct CDR3 sequences, roughly two fifths of them singletons. The specimen comprised PBMCs, sampled before TCRalphabeta/CD19-depleted stem cell transplant. The receptor was isolated from a girl aged 2 to 10 with aplastic anemia, due to receive a stem cell transplant. This chain joins TRBV7-8 and TRBJ2-5, with D possibly being TRBD2 (7 bases). CDR3 nucleotides: TGTGCCAGCAGCCCAGGGGAGGGAGAGACCCAGTACTTC. Residues: CASSPGEGETQYF.